The 29 T cell receptor beta chains below come from one sample, sequenced in a study of early T cells in non-severe SARS-CoV-2 infection (dated by TCRdb to about 2021). Library construction relied on 5' RACE. The run used a NextSeq 500. In-frame beta chains were kept once TCRdb had trimmed the public reads at Q25 with fastp and called clones with MiXCR. Here each entry gathers all rows of one CDR3 protein and keeps the most common genes and DNA. In all, the sample holds around 82,000 distinct CDR3 sequences, and roughly 14% of those were seen once. The ten biggest clones cover about 0.58% of the sample. Input material: whole blood. All receptors come from an adult who was a healthcare worker with PCR-confirmed SARS-CoV-2 infection or an uninfected control (not recorded which).

V usage is TRBV4-2 and J usage is TRBJ2-3; D possibly corresponds to TRBD1 (6 bases). The CDR3 sequence is 15 residues long. V was shortened by 1 base and J by 3 bases, with 11 bases between the two germline ends. Germline V gives CDR1 LGHNA, CDR2 YNFKEQ. CDR3 in amino acids: CASSQVGQGTDTQYF. The CDR3 nucleotides read TGTGCCAGCAGCCAAGTTGGGCAGGGGACAGATACGCAGTATTTT.

The chain carries TRBV18 and TRBJ1-6; 7 bases fit TRBD1. V shed 4 bases and J 6 bases; nucleotides not matched to a gene: 6. The CDR3 covers 15 residues. Per the germline V gene, CDR1 is KGHSH and CDR2 is LQKENI. The CDR3 region has the DNA TGTGCCAGCTCACTACCGGGACAGCCTAATTCACCCCTCCACTTT. Amino acid sequence: CASSLPGQPNSPLHF.

The chain combines TRBV9 with TRBJ2-4, with 8 bases matching TRBD1. This CDR3 has 15 residues. The germline V gene encodes CDR1 SGDLS and CDR2 YYNGEE. The V gene end was trimmed by 0 bases and the J gene end by 1 base; junction bases not matched to a gene: 0. CDR3 sequence: CASSVGQGAKNIQYF. Written as DNA, the CDR3 is TGTGCCAGCAGCGTAGGACAGGGGGCCAAAAACATTCAGTACTTC.

This clonotype was detected a few times. The rearrangement joins TRBV6-4 to TRBJ2-3; 11 bases agree with TRBD1. Germline V CDR1 and CDR2: MRHNA, SNTAGT. The CDR3 runs to 16 residues. V lost 8 bases, J lost 0 bases, and 7 bases stayed unmatched. The CDR3 sequence is CASGPGTGGSTDTQYF. Written as DNA, the CDR3 is TGTGCCAGCGGTCCCGGGACAGGGGGAAGCACAGATACGCAGTATTTT.

This clonotype appeared a few times. The V call is TRBV9, the J call TRBJ1-1; D gene unclear. Trimming shortened V by 0 bases and J by 10 bases, and 13 bases separated the two germline ends. Germline lookup yields CDR1 SGDLS and CDR2 YYNGEE. The CDR3 totals 13 residues. CDR3 in amino acids: CASSVEEAAGAFF. For the CDR3, the DNA is TGTGCCAGCAGCGTAGAGGAGGCTGCGGGAGCTTTCTTT.

The chain uses TRBV3-1 and TRBJ2-1, with 10 bases aligning to TRBD2. The CDR3 runs 15 residues. Germline lookup yields CDR1 LGHDT and CDR2 YNNKEL (reference sequence). Trimming at V came to 3 bases and at J to 9 bases, leaving 8 bases not matched to a gene. The CDR3 region has the DNA TGTGCCAGCAGCCACGTTGAGCGGGGGGGCCGTGAGCAGTTCTTC. Its translation: CASSHVERGGREQFF.

The gene calls are TRBV18 and TRBJ1-1; 8 bases map to TRBD1. The CDR3 consists of 16 residues. Germline V CDR1 and CDR2: KGHSH, LQKENI. V shed 0 bases and J 4 bases; nucleotides not matched to a gene: 7. Here the CDR3 reads CASSPPVGQGTTEAFF. DNA of the CDR3: TGTGCCAGCTCACCACCCGTCGGACAGGGAACCACTGAAGCTTTCTTT. Using reference TRBV18 and TRBJ1-1 for the parts outside the CDR3, the full variable domain is NAGVMQNPRHLVRRRGQEARLRCSPMKGHSHVYWYRQLPEEGLKFMVYLQKENIIDESGMPKERFSAEFPKEGPSILRIQQVVRGDSAAYFCASSPPVGQGTTEAFFGQGTRLTVV.

Ten or more counts support this clonotype. The J gene is TRBJ2-5, the V gene TRBV7-6, with D perhaps matching TRBD2 (6 bases). This CDR3 contains 16 residues. The V and J ends lost 0 bases and 5 bases respectively, with 16 bases between them. Germline V gene sequence: CDR1 SGHVS, CDR2 FNYEAQ. The CDR3 DNA sequence: TGTGCCAGCAGCTTAGCTTTAGCGGTCCCTGGGGAGACCCAGTACTTC. It encodes CASSLALAVPGETQYF.

The chain has TRBV30 and TRBJ1-4, with D possibly matching TRBD1 (5 bases). The CDR3 covers 14 residues. CDR1 and CDR2 (germline): GTSNPN, SVGIG (reference sequence). Deletions cut 2 bases from V and 6 bases from J, with 13 bases between. The chain's CDR3 is CAWSPGQGHEKLFF. The CDR3 DNA follows: TGTGCCTGGAGTCCGGGCCAGGGCCATGAAAAACTGTTTTTT.

This clonotype was recorded a few times. CDR3 amino acids: CASSGRDSIYNSPLHF. The CDR3 bases are TGTGCCAGCAGTGGTAGGGACAGCATCTATAATTCACCCCTCCACTTT. The rearrangement uses TRBV6-1 and TRBJ1-6; 7 bases agree with TRBD1. CDR1 and CDR2 (germline): MNHNS, SASEGT. V lost 4 bases, J lost 3 bases, and 6 bases stayed unmatched. CDR3 length: 16 amino acids.

This clonotype was seen a few times. The chain combines TRBV14 with TRBJ1-6; the D gene is possibly TRBD1 (5 bases). Looked up from germline, CDR1 is SGHDN and CDR2 is FVKESK. V was shortened by 2 bases and J by 8 bases, with 19 bases between the two germline ends. The CDR3 spans 17 residues. As DNA, the CDR3 is TGTGCCAGCAGCCAATCACTGGGCGGCAGGGCTCATTCACCCCTCCACTTT. It yields the protein CASSQSLGGRAHSPLHF.

This clonotype was seen more than once but under ten times. This chain joins TRBV5-4 and TRBJ2-2; no definite D call. Looked up from germline, CDR1 is SGHNT and CDR2 is YYREEE (reference sequence). CDR3 length equals 16 residues. Trimming took off 0 bases at V and 1 base at J, with 10 bases between the two ends. The CDR3 DNA reads as TGTGCCAGCAGCTTGGTGGGCCAACTGAACACCGGGGAGCTGTTTTTT. Its translation: CASSLVGQLNTGELFF. Full variable domain (remainder filled in from reference TRBV5-4 and TRBJ2-2): ETGVTQSPTHLIKTRGQQVTLRCSSQSGHNTVSWYQQALGQGPQFIFQYYREEENGRGNFPPRFSGLQFPNYSSELNVNALELDDSALYLCASSLVGQLNTGELFFGEGSRLTVL.

This clonotype was found many times. This rearrangement joins TRBV27 to TRBJ2-5; possibly TRBD2 for D (7 bases). The germline V gene has CDR1 MNHEY and CDR2 SMNVEV (reference sequence). CDR3 length: 11 residues. The CDR3 protein is CASGGGETQYF. Written as DNA, the CDR3 is TGTGCTTCGGGGGGCGGAGAGACCCAGTACTTC.

The chain employs TRBV28 and TRBJ2-1, with unresolved D. This CDR3 has 12 residues. The V and J ends lost 3 bases and 2 bases respectively, with 2 bases between them. Germline V gene sequence: CDR1 MDHEN, CDR2 SYDVKM. The CDR3 protein is CASSFPYNEQFF. The CDR3 DNA is TGTGCCAGCAGTTTCCCCTACAATGAGCAGTTCTTC.

The chain is built from TRBV7-2 and TRBJ2-1; D possibly corresponds to TRBD2 (5 bases). CDR1 and CDR2 from the germline V gene are SGHTA and FQGNSA. This CDR3 is built from 15 residues. Trimming removed 5 bases at V and 4 bases at J, with 15 bases between. CDR3 amino acids: CASSPRTGAYNEQFF. In DNA, the CDR3 is TGTGCCAGCAGCCCGAGGACTGGAGCTTACAATGAGCAGTTCTTC.

Concerning this clonotype: At one boundary the junction diverges from the germline segment, which might be a read error. The J gene is TRBJ1-4, the V gene TRBV29-1, with 9 bases identical to TRBD1. Germline lookup yields CDR1 SQVTM and CDR2 ANQGSEA. The CDR3 consists of 15 residues. CDR3: CSAVKPGQGREKLSF. CDR3 DNA: TGCAGCGCCGTCAAACCGGGACAGGGTCGTGAAAAACTGTCTTTT.

This rearrangement joins TRBV2 to TRBJ2-7; 9 bases map to TRBD1. V dropped 6 bases and J dropped 9; count of bases not matched to a gene: 9. Germline CDR1 reads SNHLY; CDR2 reads FYNNEI. The CDR3 length is 13 residues. The CDR3 bases are TGTGCCAGCAGCCGGGACAGGGTACGAGGGCAGTACGTC. This sequence encodes CASSRDRVRGQYV.

This chain links TRBV18 with TRBJ2-3; D gene uncertain. Trimming took 1 base from V and 6 from J, leaving 5 bases between them. Germline V gene data show CDR1 as KGHSH and CDR2 as LQKENI. This CDR3 comprises 12 residues. Written as DNA, the CDR3 is TGTGCCAGCTCACCACGTGTCGATACGCAGTATTTT. This sequence encodes CASSPRVDTQYF.

There are a few counts of this clonotype. V usage is TRBV12-3 or TRBV12-4 and J usage is TRBJ1-5; D not certain. The CDR3 is 13 residues long. V was trimmed by 3 bases and J by 9 bases, leaving 12 bases between them. The CDR3 region has the DNA TGTGCCAGCAGTTTTCGGGCCCTCGGGCCCCAGCATTTT. Encoded protein: CASSFRALGPQHF.

This clonotype was seen ten or more times. The gene calls are TRBV7-2 and TRBJ2-1; 7 positions agree with TRBD1. Trimming removed 3 bases from V and 4 bases from J; junction bases left unmatched: 3. The CDR3 has 14 amino acids. Germline-derived CDR1 and CDR2 are SGHTA and FQGNSA. CDR3 protein: CASSFPGQYNEQFF. In DNA form, the CDR3 reads TGTGCCAGCAGCTTTCCGGGACAGTACAATGAGCAGTTCTTC.

The table lists this clonotype with a few counts. This chain joins TRBV20-1 and TRBJ1-1, with D possibly TRBD1 on 5 matching bases. Per germline, CDR1 DFQATT and CDR2 SNEGSKA (reference sequence). The length of the CDR3 is 16 residues. V gave up 0 bases and J gave up 5 bases, with 19 bases separating them. The DNA for the CDR3 is TGCAGTGCTAGAGATCTCCGGGGCAGAAGGGTAACTGAAGCTTTCTTT. This encodes CSARDLRGRRVTEAFF.

This clonotype was recorded at least ten times. This chain joins TRBV10-3 and TRBJ2-7; TRBD2 is a possible D gene (6 bases). Between the trimmed V and J ends, which lost 0 bases and 5 bases, there was a span of 11 bases. Germline lookup yields CDR1 ENHRY and CDR2 SYGVKD. This CDR3 is 14 amino acids long. For the CDR3, the DNA is TGTGCCATCAGTGAGTCGTTTGGCGGGGACGAGCAGTACGTC. It codes for CAISESFGGDEQYV.

This clonotype was counted a few times. The V gene is TRBV7-3, the J gene TRBJ2-1; D tentatively reads TRBD1 or TRBD2 (5 bases each). The ends were cut back, 0 bases at V and 6 bases at J, with 12 bases in the middle. There are 15 residues in the CDR3. Germline CDR1 is SGHTA and CDR2 is FQGTGA. The CDR3 DNA sequence: TGTGCCAGCAGCTTAACCACTGGGACCACCAATGAGCAGTTCTTC. Amino acids: CASSLTTGTTNEQFF.

The J gene is TRBJ2-3, the V gene TRBV20-1; the D is unclear. Germline values: CDR1 DFQATT, CDR2 SNEGSKA (reference sequence). This CDR3 has 15 amino acids. Trimming stripped 0 bases from V and 2 bases from J, with 12 bases between. The CDR3: CSARDYLGPTDTQYF. CDR3 nucleotides: TGCAGTGCTAGAGATTACCTAGGACCCACAGATACGCAGTATTTT.

The chain employs TRBV3-1 and TRBJ2-7; TRBD2 agrees at 9 bases. Trimming removed 4 bases from V and 3 bases from J; junction bases left unmatched: 1. Germline V gives CDR1 LGHDT, CDR2 YNNKEL (reference sequence). There are 13 residues in the CDR3. The CDR3 loop is CASSLSGGYEQYV. DNA of the CDR3: TGTGCCAGCAGCCTTAGCGGGGGCTACGAGCAGTACGTC.

This chain joins TRBV11-2 and TRBJ1-5; D call uncertain. V was pared by 0 bases and J by 5 bases, with 5 bases between. The germline CDR1 and CDR2 sequences are SGHAT and FQNNGV. CDR3 length: 13 amino acids. CDR3 in DNA: TGTGCCAGCAGCTTAGATTATGATCAGCCCCAGCATTTT. Its translation: CASSLDYDQPQHF.

This clonotype was seen ten or more times. The genes are TRBV7-3 and TRBJ2-1; TRBD1 might be the D (6 bases). Deletions cut 5 bases from V and 4 bases from J, with 12 bases between. CDR1 and CDR2 from the germline V gene are SGHTA and FQGTGA. The length of the CDR3 is 14 residues. CDR3 in DNA: TGTGCCAGCAGCCTCGACAGGAGTTACAATGAGCAGTTCTTC. Encoded protein: CASSLDRSYNEQFF.

This clonotype occurred many times. V gene TRBV7-8 combines with J gene TRBJ2-5, with 10 bases matching TRBD2. Germline V gene data show CDR1 as SGHVS and CDR2 as FQNEAQ. With 3 bases clipped from V and 2 bases from J, the junction kept 12 bases outside the gene matches. This CDR3 is built from 18 residues. CDR3 residues: CASSLLGSGGLKQETQYF. For the CDR3, the DNA is TGTGCCAGCAGCTTGCTCGGTAGCGGGGGGCTCAAACAAGAGACCCAGTACTTC.

For this clonotype: At one of its ends the junction is not consistent with the germline gene, which may arise from a read error. The chain combines TRBV7-8 with TRBJ1-3; D is perhaps TRBD1 (5 bases). CDR1 and CDR2 (germline): SGHVS, FQNEAQ. The CDR3 has 15 amino acids. The CDR3 loop is CASSPQSAGGNTIYF. CDR3 coding DNA: TGTGCCAGCAGCCCACAGAGTGCTGGGGGAAACACTATATATTTT.